This T cell receptor (beta chain) originates from a study of blood T cell repertoires in COVID-19. About the study: Spain, Italy and the United States supplied samples that represented acute and convalescent COVID-19. Sources were T cells, B-cell-depleted T cells, or PBMCs; the material itself was cDNA or gDNA.

In the original workflow: Counts of nucleated cells, estimated from reference gene primer amplification, were obtained. The repertoire was sequenced with immunoSEQ multiplex PCR; TCRdb's copy has only in-frame clones and lacks some. V and J calls plus clone size are reproduced from that table; the DNA served to infer D and trimming. The sample contains about 200,000 clones, 75% to 90% of which appear only once. This TCR was sampled from a man between 40 and 49 years old with acute or convalescent COVID-19. The sequenced material came from peripheral blood.

The CDR3 DNA reads as TGTGCCAGCAGTACGAGCTCTGGAAACACCATATATTTT. Encoded protein: CASSTSSGNTIYF. The rearrangement links TRBV12-3 or TRBV12-4 to TRBJ1-3; D uncertain. The V gene lost 5 bases and the J gene lost 0 bases, with 5 bases spanning the gap. The CDR3 extends over 13 amino acids.